The rows below give T cell receptor beta chains drawn from one sample of a study of control samples from healthy donors and cancer patients. Repertoires were generated with immunoSEQ multiplex PCR, while TCRdb's copy carries only in-frame clones and drops some. The data hold about 120,000 clones, with just under 90% observed a single time. Material: blood. The source is a man between 25 and 39 years old in good health. Each CDR3 is given with its conserved first and last residue.

CASSQEGRSSGNTIYF,TRBJ1-3,TRBV4-1
CASSFRSSYEQYF,TRBJ2-7,TRBV6-5
CASSLASQASYEQYF,TRBJ2-7,TRBV5-1
CASSKVGSNQPQHF,TRBJ1-5,TRBV21-1
CASSLGLPGELFF,TRBJ2-2,TRBV11-3
CASSARLAGEDTQYF,TRBJ2-3,TRBV2
CASSLWQLMNTEAFF,TRBJ1-1,TRBV5-6
CASSQSVRAGYTF,TRBJ1-2,TRBV3-1/TRBV3-2
CASSPMTGMNTEAFF,TRBJ1-1,TRBV9
CASSARDHHEQYF,TRBJ2-7,TRBV7-9
CASRPGLGEGEKLFF,TRBJ1-4,TRBV9